This note documents a single T cell receptor beta chain sequence. Other DNA sequences in this specimen translate into the identical CDR3. Individuals drawn from approximately 26 US areas were about 18 to 100 years old. All exposed participants met a person with COVID-19 within 2 weeks before entering the study. The data are from a study of blood T cell repertoires in COVID-19. Study-level background: The samples span acute and convalescent COVID-19 from the United States, Italy and Spain.

V was pared by 0 bases and J by 2 bases, with 7 bases between. Germline V gives CDR1 KGHSH, CDR2 LQKENI. The CDR3 is made up of 14 amino acids. Study processing details: Reference gene primer amplification yielded estimated nucleated cell counts. Assay: immunoSEQ multiplex PCR; the TCRdb copy retains only in-frame clones and omits some. V and J calls plus clone size are reproduced from that table; the DNA served to infer D and trimming. Of roughly 140,000 clones in the sample, about 83% were seen once. The chain links TRBV18 to TRBJ1-2, with D possibly matching TRBD1 (6 bases). The material sequenced was PBMCs or T cells enriched from blood (not recorded which). This TCR was sampled from a woman aged 50 to 60 who had been exposed to COVID-19. CDR3 in amino acids: CASSPPGQNYGYTF. The CDR3 DNA follows: TGTGCCAGCTCACCACCGGGACAAAACTATGGCTACACCTTC.